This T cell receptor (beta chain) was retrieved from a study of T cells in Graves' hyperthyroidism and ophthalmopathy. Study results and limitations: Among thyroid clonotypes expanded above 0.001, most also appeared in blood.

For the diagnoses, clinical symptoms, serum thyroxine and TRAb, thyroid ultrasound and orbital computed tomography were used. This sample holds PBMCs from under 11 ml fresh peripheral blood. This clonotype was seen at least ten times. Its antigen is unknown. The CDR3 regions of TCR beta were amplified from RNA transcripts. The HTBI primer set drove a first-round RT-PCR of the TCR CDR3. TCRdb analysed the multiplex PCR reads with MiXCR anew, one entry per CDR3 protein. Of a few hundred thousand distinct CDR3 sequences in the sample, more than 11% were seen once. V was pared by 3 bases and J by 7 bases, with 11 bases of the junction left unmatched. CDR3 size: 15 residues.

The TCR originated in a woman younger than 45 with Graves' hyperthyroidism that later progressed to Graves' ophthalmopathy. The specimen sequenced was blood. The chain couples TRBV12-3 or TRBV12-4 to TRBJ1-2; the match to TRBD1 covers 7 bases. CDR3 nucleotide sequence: TGTGCCAGCAGTTTCGGAGGACAGGACTTCAGTGGCTACACCTTC. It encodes CASSFGGQDFSGYTF.